A single sample gave rise to the 26 T cell receptor beta chains below, sequenced in a study of blood T cells in healthy people across ages. Alongside a J-beta primer mix, a sample-barcoded 5' primer served in a second PCR lasting 7 to 11 cycles. TCRdb processed the 5' RACE reads anew with MiXCR; each CDR3 protein has one entry. This sample carries around 1.5 million distinct CDR3 sequences, around 55% of them seen once, and the ten largest clones take 6.5% to 8.5%. Sequencing used blood. Receptors were obtained from a man between 18 and 35 years old in good health.

This clonotype has only a few counts. This chain joins TRBV27 and TRBJ1-1, with D perhaps matching TRBD1 (6 bases). V shed 5 bases and J shed 11 bases, with 21 bases lying between them. The CDR3 covers 14 residues. Germline assignment: CDR1 MNHEY and CDR2 SMNVEV (reference sequence). As DNA, the CDR3 is TGTGCCAGCAGTCTCTCAGGGGCGGCGGGAGTGGCTTTCTTT. This gives the protein CASSLSGAAGVAFF.

This clonotype was seen only a few times. Written as DNA, the CDR3 is TGTGCCAGCAGAATACGGGACAGCTACGAGCAGTACTTC. Translated: CASRIRDSYEQYF. The J gene is TRBJ2-7, the V gene TRBV28, with TRBD1 identical over 7 bases. CDR3 length: 13 amino acids. Germline V lookup: CDR1 MDHEN, CDR2 SYDVKM. V shed 6 bases and J 3 bases; nucleotides not matched to a gene: 5.

This chain joins TRBV5-1 and TRBJ1-2, with D unclear. V lost 4 bases, J lost 4 bases, and 11 bases lay in between. This CDR3 has 13 residues. The germline CDR1 and CDR2 sequences are SGHRS and YFSETQ. The CDR3 DNA reads as TGCGCCAGCAGCGTGCTGGAAACCTATGGCTACACCTTC. Translation: CASSVLETYGYTF.

The chain uses TRBV7-9 and TRBJ2-1; no clear D. This CDR3 has 12 amino acids. Germline CDR1 reads SEHNR; CDR2 reads FQNEAQ (reference sequence). The V and J ends lost 6 bases and 7 bases respectively, with 10 bases between them. Here the CDR3 reads CASSPGFNEQFF. CDR3 in DNA: TGTGCCAGCAGTCCTGGGTTTAATGAGCAGTTCTTC.

This chain connects TRBV27 to TRBJ1-5; 8 bases match TRBD1. Per germline, CDR1 MNHEY and CDR2 SMNVEV (reference sequence). The CDR3 sequence is 15 residues long. With V trimmed by 8 bases and J by 7 bases, 13 bases remained unmatched. The CDR3 here is CASRRTDRAEQPQHF. CDR3 bases: TGTGCCAGCCGACGGACGGACAGGGCAGAACAGCCCCAGCATTTT.

V gene TRBV2 combines with J gene TRBJ1-2; 11 nucleotides agree with TRBD1. The CDR3 runs to 13 residues. Germline V lookup: CDR1 SNHLY, CDR2 FYNNEI. Trimming removed 6 bases from V and 8 bases from J; junction bases left unmatched: 5. The CDR3 DNA sequence: TGTGCCAGCAGGGACAGGGGGCCGCACGGCTACACCTTC. Protein product: CASRDRGPHGYTF.

This rearrangement joins TRBV7-9 to TRBJ1-6; TRBD1 might be the D (6 bases). Per the germline V gene, CDR1 is SEHNR and CDR2 is FQNEAQ (reference sequence). CDR3 length: 14 residues. Trimming pared 6 bases from V and 8 bases from J, leaving 14 bases between. DNA for the CDR3: TGTGCCAGCAGATACGACAGGCCCTATTCACCCCTCCACTTT. Protein product: CASRYDRPYSPLHF.

V usage is TRBV5-5 and J usage is TRBJ1-1; D possibly corresponds to TRBD1 (5 bases). Germline assignment: CDR1 SGHKS and CDR2 YYEKEE (reference sequence). Trimming stripped 2 bases from V and 1 base from J, with 12 bases between. The CDR3 is 15 amino acids. The CDR3 here is CASSFRGVRNTEAFF. CDR3 in DNA: TGTGCCAGCAGCTTTCGAGGGGTAAGGAACACTGAAGCTTTCTTT. The full variable domain, completed using reference TRBV5-5 and TRBJ1-1, is DAGVTQSPTHLIKTRGQQVTLRCSPISGHKSVSWYQQVLGQGPQFIFQYYEKEERGRGNFPDRFSARQFPNYSSELNVNALLLGDSALYLCASSFRGVRNTEAFFGQGTRLTVV.

The chain is built from TRBV6-1 and TRBJ1-2; D gene ambiguous. Deletions cut 8 bases from V and 0 bases from J, with 10 bases between. This CDR3 has 13 amino acids. Germline CDR1 reads MNHNS; CDR2 reads SASEGT. The CDR3 DNA reads TGTGCCAGCCGGGCCTCAGCTAACTATGGCTACACCTTC. Its translation: CASRASANYGYTF.

The rearrangement uses TRBV12-3 or TRBV12-4 and TRBJ2-1; the match to TRBD1 covers 9 bases. The V gene end was trimmed by 8 bases and the J gene end by 0 bases; junction bases not matched to a gene: 8. CDR3 length equals 16 residues. DNA of the CDR3: TGTGCCAGCGAAAATGGGGACAGGGTCTCCTACAATGAGCAGTTCTTC. The encoded protein is CASENGDRVSYNEQFF.

Comment on this clonotype: This may arise from a read error, as a much more abundant clone is one base away. The chain couples TRBV6-4 to TRBJ2-1, with 9 bases aligning to TRBD2. The CDR3 is 15 amino acids. In germline, CDR1 is MRHNA, CDR2 SNTAGT. V dropped 4 bases and J dropped 6; count of bases not matched to a gene: 7. The CDR3: CASSGSSGVANEQFF. The CDR3 DNA reads as TGTGCCAGCAGTGGCTCTAGCGGGGTGGCCAATGAGCAGTTCTTC.

The genes are TRBV14 and TRBJ2-1; 7 bases match TRBD2. The CDR3 contains 15 residues. The junction had 9 bases not matched to a gene; V was cut back by 3 bases and J by 7 bases. The V gene's germline CDR1 is SGHDN and CDR2 FVKESK. The CDR3 DNA follows: TGTGCCAGCAGCCAGATGGGAGGGAGCGGGAATGAGCAGTTCTTC. Residues: CASSQMGGSGNEQFF.

V gene TRBV7-9 combines with J gene TRBJ1-1; TRBD1 matches at 8 bases. CDR3 length equals 15 residues. With 3 bases clipped from V and 5 bases from J, the junction kept 8 bases outside the gene matches. CDR1 and CDR2 (germline): SEHNR, FQNEAQ (reference sequence). CDR3 DNA sequence: TGTGCCAGCAGCTTTGGACAGGGCCAGGGAACTGAAGCTTTCTTT. Encoded protein: CASSFGQGQGTEAFF.

The chain uses TRBV7-9 and TRBJ1-6, with D unresolved. The CDR3 is 12 residues long. Trimming shortened V by 5 bases and J by 10 bases, and 9 bases separated the two germline ends. CDR1 and CDR2 from the germline V gene are SEHNR and FQNEAQ (reference sequence). CDR3 residues: CASSDYESPLHF. CDR3 bases: TGTGCCAGCAGCGACTACGAATCACCCCTCCACTTT. The whole variable domain, filled in from reference TRBV7-9 and TRBJ1-6, reads DTGVSQNPRHKITKRGQNVTFRCDPISEHNRLYWYRQTLGQGPEFLTYFQNEAQLEKSRLLSDRFSAERPKGSFSTLEIQRTEQGDSAMYLCASSDYESPLHFGNGTRLTVT.

The rearrangement links TRBV6-1 to TRBJ1-2; D is perhaps TRBD1 (5 bases). The CDR3 spans 13 residues. V lost 3 bases and J lost 4, with 9 bases in between. Per germline, CDR1 MNHNS and CDR2 SASEGT. The CDR3 region is CASSDGTFYGYTF. The CDR3 DNA follows: TGTGCCAGCAGTGATGGGACCTTCTATGGCTACACCTTC.

This sequence joins TRBV20-1 and TRBJ1-2, with TRBD1 matching 7 bases. Trimming cost V 0 bases and J 4 bases; bases outside gene matches: 5. There are 14 residues in the CDR3. Per germline, CDR1 DFQATT and CDR2 SNEGSKA (reference sequence). CDR3 DNA sequence: TGCAGTGCTAGAGAAGTGGGACAGATCTATGGCTACACCTTC. Its protein is CSAREVGQIYGYTF.

V is TRBV10-3 and J is TRBJ2-4; 10 nucleotides agree with TRBD1. The closer fit of TRBJ2-7 to the DNA end suggests the J call may be wrong. Germline CDR1 and CDR2: ENHRY and SYGVKD. This CDR3 is built from 15 residues. The CDR3 region has the DNA TGTGCCATCAGGGCTGACAGGGGGCGTGTTAACGAGCAGTACTTC. The encoded protein is CAIRADRGRVNEQYF.

This clonotype showed up just a few times. The CDR3, as DNA: TGTGCCAGCAGTGTGGGCAATGCTGGGGCCAACGTCCTGACTTTC. Its protein product is CASSVGNAGANVLTF. V usage is TRBV25-1 and J usage is TRBJ2-6; D remains unclear. The germline V and J ends were trimmed by 4 bases and 2 bases, with 9 bases remaining between them. This CDR3 has 15 residues. Per germline, CDR1 MGHDK and CDR2 SYGVNS. The whole variable domain, filled in from reference TRBV25-1 and TRBJ2-6, reads EADIYQTPRYLVIGTGKKITLECSQTMGHDKMYWYQQDPGMELHLIHYSYGVNSTEKGDLSSESTVSRIRTEHFPLTLESARPSHTSQYLCASSVGNAGANVLTFGAGSRLTVL.

CDR3: CASSVRGVAYEQYF. CDR3 DNA sequence: TGTGCCAGCAGCGTAAGGGGGGTGGCCTACGAGCAGTACTTC. This chain links TRBV7-2 with TRBJ2-5; D may be TRBD1 or TRBD2 (6 bases each). Near its end, the DNA agrees better with TRBJ2-7, so the J call may be wrong. Looked up from germline, CDR1 is SGHTA and CDR2 is FQGNSA. The CDR3 contains 14 residues.

Only a few counts were recorded for this clonotype. The chain uses TRBV21-1 and TRBJ2-2; TRBD2, as called in the table, went unchecked against the DNA. TRBV21-1 is reported as a pseudogene. This CDR3 spans 14 amino acids. CDR3 nucleotide sequence: TGTGCCAGCAGCAAAGCGGGTGCGGGCGGGGAGCTGTTTTTT. This translates into CASSKAGAGGELFF.

The DNA for the CDR3 is TGCAGTGTAACTAGCGGGGGGCCTAGCACAGATACGCAGTATTTT. This encodes CSVTSGGPSTDTQYF. V and J are TRBV20-1 and TRBJ2-3, with 12 bases lining up with TRBD2. With 7 bases clipped from V and 0 bases from J, the junction kept 5 bases outside the gene matches. In germline, CDR1 is DFQATT, CDR2 SNEGSKA (reference sequence). CDR3 length equals 15 residues.

DNA of the CDR3: TGTGCCAGCAGCTCAGCGGGGGCCAATCAGCCCCAGCATTTT. As protein: CASSSAGANQPQHF. The V gene is TRBV7-2, the J gene TRBJ1-5; D might be TRBD1 (6 bases). This CDR3 comprises 14 residues. V dropped 4 bases and J dropped 3 bases, with 10 bases sitting between them. The germline V gene has CDR1 SGHTA and CDR2 FQGNSA.

V and J are TRBV14 and TRBJ1-1; D unresolved. The CDR3 loop spans 16 amino acids. Trimming removed 2 bases from V and 0 bases from J, with 13 bases in between. The V gene's germline CDR1 is SGHDN and CDR2 FVKESK. The CDR3 sequence is CASSQRAGSVNTEAFF. The CDR3 DNA sequence: TGTGCCAGCAGCCAACGAGCCGGCAGTGTGAACACTGAAGCTTTCTTT.

V usage is TRBV10-3 and J usage is TRBJ2-3; 7 positions match TRBD1. The CDR3 is made up of 14 amino acids. Per germline, CDR1 ENHRY and CDR2 SYGVKD. With V trimmed by 6 bases and J by 5 bases, 8 bases remained unmatched. In nucleotides, the CDR3 is TGTGCCATCAGCCAAACAGGGGACATAGATACGCAGTATTTT. It translates to CAISQTGDIDTQYF.

CDR3 sequence reads: CASSYSTGSHEQYF. Written as DNA, the CDR3 is TGTGCCAGCAGTTACTCTACAGGTAGCCACGAGCAGTACTTC. V usage is TRBV6-5 and J usage is TRBJ2-7, with D possibly TRBD1 on 5 matching bases. The CDR3 length is 14 residues. The germline V and J ends were trimmed by 0 bases and 5 bases, with 11 bases remaining between them. Per germline, CDR1 MNHEY and CDR2 SVGAGI.

This clonotype was picked up a small number of times. V and J are TRBV27 and TRBJ2-7; 11 bases agree with TRBD1. TRBJ2-4 explains the end of the DNA better; the J call may be wrong. The CDR3 runs to 15 residues. Germline values: CDR1 MNHEY, CDR2 SMNVEV (reference sequence). DNA of the CDR3: TGTGCCAGCAGTTGGGACAGGGGGTATGGAAACATTCAGTACTTC. Amino acids: CASSWDRGYGNIQYF.